This T cell receptor beta chain was obtained from a study of cytomegalovirus exposure and HLA in healthy donors. The assay was immunoSEQ multiplex PCR, and TCRdb's table has in-frame clones only and misses some. This table holds about 120,000 clones, around nine tenths found once. CDR3 length: 15 residues. The V gene's germline CDR1 is SGDLS and CDR2 YYNGEE. The trim removed 3 bases at V and 5 bases at J, leaving 7 bases unmatched. The approximately 120-subject validation cohort, separate from the roughly 700-subject first cohort, included the donors. The TCR originated in a woman aged 18-29 years in good health and CMV-seropositive. The sequencing input was PBMCs. The chain recombines TRBV9 with TRBJ1-4; 7 bases are a match to TRBD1. The chain's CDR3 is CASSADRARNEKLFF. The CDR3, as DNA: TGTGCCAGCAGCGCCGACAGGGCCCGAAATGAAAAACTGTTTTTT.